This TCR beta chain was profiled in a study of long-term antiretroviral therapy in people with HIV (dated 2022 in TCRdb). In terms of the full investigation: The earliest samples were collected about a decade before the 2015 WHO recommendation for immediate ART, when ART was typically delayed until CD4 counts fell. A retrospective serial study tested whether ART initiation and durable HIV suppression were associated with changes in peripheral blood TRB repertoire composition and diversity. A total of roughly 180 cryopreserved PBMC samples were contributed to the cohort by 30 adults with confirmed HIV infection, with samples collected serially over a mean of about 6 years (range 1-12). Among the 30 to 35 participants with HIV, ten to twelve were female. No cross-contamination during QIAcube processing was shown when test extractions of a monoclonal T-cell line were performed alongside a few dozen polyclonal samples. Results the study describes overall, beyond this receptor: Because pre-ART samples had limited cell numbers, unsorted PBMC were profiled rather than sorted CD4+ and CD8+ T cells. Inferences about post-ART repertoire changes were limited because no data were available on ART adherence, viral resistance or therapy changes. Since PBMC availability was limited, sequencing covered only the TCR beta chain, with no alpha chain pairing. Expanded TRB clones identified before ART initiation dominated the repertoire at all time points, although this dominance fluctuated and declined in many PLHIV after ART. The samples span the years 2004 to 2017, and the ART regimens used may be less effective than current regimens. ART initiation was associated with a significant increase in TRB diversity, but diversity stayed significantly below transplant donor controls even after long-term ART. CDR3 length ranges in HIV repertoires were narrower than in controls, and network structure suggested an antigen-experienced repertoire with only a slight naive shift after ART.

The immunoSEQ hsTCRB v3.0 assay was used at survey level resolution to sequence the TRB variable region. The targeted TRB sequencing depth was roughly 40,000-55,000 T-cell genomes per sample. Pooled TRB libraries were sequenced on an Illumina MiSeq with a v3 150-cycle kit. Concerning the study's data processing: Repertoire analysis was performed in R inside a reproducible Nextflow workflow that covered QC, data transformation and analysis. LymphoSeq2, an R package for exploring AIRR-Seq data, was used to implement the custom analyses. A few samples yielding fewer than 5000 total TRB sequences were excluded, leaving 188 analyzed HIV repertoires. Among the 190 or so HIV repertoires that were kept, 59 were collected before ART initiation and over 120 were collected after ART initiation. Repertoires were downsampled to 5000 TRB nucleotide sequences, with summary statistics averaged over 100 downsampling iterations. Only TRB sequences with CDR3 regions of at least seven amino acids were retained for analysis. A Shannon entropy-derived clonality score and the Gini coefficient were used to measure diversity. Repertoire networks linked the top 5000 CDR3 amino acid sequences whenever two sequences differed by an edit distance of one. Antigen specificity groups and MHC restriction were predicted for TRB CDR3 amino acid sequences with GLIPH2. CDR3 amino acid sequences were matched against VDJdb and McPAS-TCR to flag known CMV, EBV, HIV or tissue antigen associations. Pre-ART, post-ART and control groups were compared with Wilcoxon signed-rank tests and Holm-Bonferroni correction. Not all clones reach the TCRdb copy of this immuneACCESS table, which keeps in-frame sequences only. Checked studies attribute under half of the gap to unresolved V genes and leave the rest unexplained. Clone size and V and J calls were adopted from that table, with D and trimming inferred from the DNA. The sample table contains approximately 25,000 clones; only one count was recorded for 76% of them. About 5.2% of the sample lies in the top ten.

Participants were included only if at least one PBMC sample before ART initiation and at least two post-ART samples were available. Every participant with HIV received treatment in the United States of America. Before DNA extraction, cryopreserved samples containing 1-10 million PBMC were thawed and washed. At the time of the earliest PBMC sample for each participant with HIV, ages ranged from roughly 23 to 55 years. PBMC samples were contributed by each participant from 1-4 timepoints before ART initiation and 2-8 timepoints after ART initiation, with a median of 7 samples. Serial HIV viral load, CD4+ T-cell count, ART history and demographic data were obtained for every participant. Using a Qiagen kit on a QIAcube, genomic DNA was extracted from unsorted PBMC, with samples processed in batches of 12. Notes on this clone: The antigen it binds to is not known. Base qualities are not recorded, but no much larger clone differs from it by a single base.

The germline V gene specifies SQVTM as CDR1 and ANQGSEA as CDR2. V is reduced by 3 bases and J by 8 bases, leaving a spacing of 10 bases between them. The CDR3 numbers 11 residues from cysteine through phenylalanine. Of the read, only the CDR3 DNA is kept; its 33 bases are in frame from base 1. The clonotype comes from a woman aged 40 to 55 with HIV. This chain is built from TRBV29-1 and TRBJ1-2; the D segment cannot be called with confidence. Sequencing was performed on unsorted PBMCs, taken 0.5 years after starting antiretroviral therapy. The CDR3 reads as follows: CSVDWGGGYTF. The nucleotide sequence reads as follows: TGCAGCGTTGATTGGGGTGGGGGCTACACCTTC.